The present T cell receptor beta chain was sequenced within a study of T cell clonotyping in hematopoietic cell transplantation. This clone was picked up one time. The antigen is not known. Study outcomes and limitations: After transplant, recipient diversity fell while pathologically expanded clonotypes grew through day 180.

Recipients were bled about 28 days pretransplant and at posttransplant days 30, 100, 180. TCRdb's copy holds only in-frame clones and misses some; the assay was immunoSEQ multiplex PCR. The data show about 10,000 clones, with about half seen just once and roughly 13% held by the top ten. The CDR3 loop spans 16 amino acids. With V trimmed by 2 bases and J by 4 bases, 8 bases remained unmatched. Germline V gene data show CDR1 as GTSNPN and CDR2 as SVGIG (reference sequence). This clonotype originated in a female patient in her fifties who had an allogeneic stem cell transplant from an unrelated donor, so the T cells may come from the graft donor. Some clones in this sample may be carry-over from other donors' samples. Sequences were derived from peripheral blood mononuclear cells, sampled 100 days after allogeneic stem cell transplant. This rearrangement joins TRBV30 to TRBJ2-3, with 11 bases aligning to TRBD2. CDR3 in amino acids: CAWSRAVAGGADTQYF. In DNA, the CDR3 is TGTGCCTGGAGTAGGGCAGTAGCGGGGGGGGCAGATACGCAGTATTTT.